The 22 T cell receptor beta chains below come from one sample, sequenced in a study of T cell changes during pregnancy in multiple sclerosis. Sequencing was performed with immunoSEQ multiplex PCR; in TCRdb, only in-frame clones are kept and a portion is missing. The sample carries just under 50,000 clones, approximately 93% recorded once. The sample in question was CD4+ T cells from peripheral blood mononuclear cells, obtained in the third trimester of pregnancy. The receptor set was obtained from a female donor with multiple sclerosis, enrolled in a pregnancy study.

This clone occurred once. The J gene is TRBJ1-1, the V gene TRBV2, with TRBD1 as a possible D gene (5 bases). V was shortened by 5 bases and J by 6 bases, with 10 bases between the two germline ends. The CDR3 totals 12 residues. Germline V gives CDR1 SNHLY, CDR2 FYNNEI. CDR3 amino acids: CASSYTGPEAFF. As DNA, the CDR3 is TGTGCCAGCAGTTACACAGGTCCTGAAGCTTTCTTT. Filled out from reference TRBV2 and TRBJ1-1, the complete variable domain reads EPEVTQTPSHQVTQMGQEVILRCVPISNHLYFYWYRQILGQKVEFLVSFYNNEISEKSEIFDDQFSVERPDGSNFTLKIRSTKLEDSAMYFCASSYTGPEAFFGQGTRLTVV.

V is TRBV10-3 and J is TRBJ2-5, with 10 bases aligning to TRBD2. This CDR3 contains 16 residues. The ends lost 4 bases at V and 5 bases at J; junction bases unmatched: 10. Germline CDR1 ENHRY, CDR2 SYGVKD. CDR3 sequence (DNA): TGTGCCATCAGTGTGCTAGCGGGGGATTTTAGGGAGACCCAGTACTTC. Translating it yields CAISVLAGDFRETQYF.

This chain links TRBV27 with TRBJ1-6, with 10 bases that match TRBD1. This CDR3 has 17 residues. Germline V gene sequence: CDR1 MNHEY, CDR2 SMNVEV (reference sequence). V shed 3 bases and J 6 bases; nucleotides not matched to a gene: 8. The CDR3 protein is CASSFEGQGLGNSPLHF. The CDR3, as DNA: TGTGCCAGCAGTTTCGAGGGACAGGGGTTGGGTAATTCACCCCTCCACTTT.

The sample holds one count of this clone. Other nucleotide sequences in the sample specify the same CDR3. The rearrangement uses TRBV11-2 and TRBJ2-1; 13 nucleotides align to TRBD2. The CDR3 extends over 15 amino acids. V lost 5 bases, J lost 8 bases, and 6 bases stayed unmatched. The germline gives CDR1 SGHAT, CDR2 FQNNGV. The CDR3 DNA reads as TGTGCCAGCAGCCCTCGGACTAGCGGGAGCGATGAGCAGTTCTTC. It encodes CASSPRTSGSDEQFF.

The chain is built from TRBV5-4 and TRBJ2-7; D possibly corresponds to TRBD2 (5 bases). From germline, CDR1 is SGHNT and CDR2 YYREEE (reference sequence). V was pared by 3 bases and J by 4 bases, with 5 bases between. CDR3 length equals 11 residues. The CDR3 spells CASSSGYEQYF. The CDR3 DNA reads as TGTGCCAGCAGCTCGGGATACGAGCAGTACTTC.

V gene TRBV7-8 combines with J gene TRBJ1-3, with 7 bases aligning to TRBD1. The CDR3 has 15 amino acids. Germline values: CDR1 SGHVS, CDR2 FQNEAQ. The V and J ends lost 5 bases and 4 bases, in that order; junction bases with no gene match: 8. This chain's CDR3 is CASSADKGAGNTIYF. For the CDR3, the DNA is TGTGCCAGCAGCGCAGACAAGGGGGCGGGAAACACCATATATTTT.

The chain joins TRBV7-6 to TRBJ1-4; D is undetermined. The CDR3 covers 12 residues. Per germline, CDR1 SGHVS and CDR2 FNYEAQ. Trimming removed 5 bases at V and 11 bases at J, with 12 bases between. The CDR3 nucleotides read TGTGCCAGCAGCCCGCTAATCGGGAAACTGTTTTTT. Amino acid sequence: CASSPLIGKLFF.

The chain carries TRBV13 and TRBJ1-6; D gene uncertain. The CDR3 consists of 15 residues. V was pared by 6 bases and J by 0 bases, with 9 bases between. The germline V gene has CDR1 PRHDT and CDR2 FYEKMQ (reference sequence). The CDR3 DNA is TGTGCCAGCAGAGAAGGGAGCTCCTATAATTCACCCCTCCACTTT. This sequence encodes CASREGSSYNSPLHF.

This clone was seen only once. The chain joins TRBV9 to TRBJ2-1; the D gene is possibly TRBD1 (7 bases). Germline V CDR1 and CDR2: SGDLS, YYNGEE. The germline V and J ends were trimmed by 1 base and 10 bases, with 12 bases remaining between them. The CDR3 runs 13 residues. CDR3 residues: CASSVRGLAEQFF. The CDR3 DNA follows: TGTGCCAGCAGCGTAAGGGGGCTAGCGGAGCAGTTCTTC.

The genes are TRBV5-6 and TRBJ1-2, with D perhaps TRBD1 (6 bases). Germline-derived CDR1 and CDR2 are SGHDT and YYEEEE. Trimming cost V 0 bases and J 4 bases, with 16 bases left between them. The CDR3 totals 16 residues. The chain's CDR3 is CASSLGVQGRVYGYTF. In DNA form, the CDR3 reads TGTGCCAGCAGCTTGGGTGTGCAGGGGAGAGTCTATGGCTACACCTTC.

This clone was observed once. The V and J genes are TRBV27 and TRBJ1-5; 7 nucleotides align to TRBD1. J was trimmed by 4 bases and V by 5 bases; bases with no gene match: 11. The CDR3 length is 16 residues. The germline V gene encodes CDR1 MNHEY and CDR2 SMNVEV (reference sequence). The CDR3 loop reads CASSKGAGTVNQPQHF. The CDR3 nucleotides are TGTGCCAGCAGTAAAGGCGCCGGGACAGTGAATCAGCCCCAGCATTTT.

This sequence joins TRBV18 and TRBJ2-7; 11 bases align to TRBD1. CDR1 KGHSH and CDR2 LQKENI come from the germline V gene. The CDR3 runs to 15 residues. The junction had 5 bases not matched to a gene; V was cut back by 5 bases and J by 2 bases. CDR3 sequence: CASSSGTGGTYEQYF. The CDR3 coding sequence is TGTGCCAGCTCATCCGGGACAGGGGGGACCTACGAGCAGTACTTC.

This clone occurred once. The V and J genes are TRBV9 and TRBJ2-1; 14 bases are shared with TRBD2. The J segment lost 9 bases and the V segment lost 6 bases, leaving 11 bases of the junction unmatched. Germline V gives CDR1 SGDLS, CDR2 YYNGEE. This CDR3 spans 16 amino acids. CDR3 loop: CASTPTSGRAQGEQFF. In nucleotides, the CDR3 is TGTGCCAGCACCCCGACTAGCGGGAGGGCCCAGGGTGAGCAGTTCTTC. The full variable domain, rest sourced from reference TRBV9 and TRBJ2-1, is DSGVTQTPKHLITATGQRVTLRCSPRSGDLSVYWYQQSLDQGLQFLIQYYNGEERAKGNILERFSAQQFPDLHSELNLSSLELGDSALYFCASTPTSGRAQGEQFFGPGTRLTVL.

This chain's CDR3 is CATSTGFSTNYGYTF. The CDR3 DNA reads TGTGCCACCTCGACAGGGTTCTCTACTAACTATGGCTACACCTTC. The chain combines TRBV2 with TRBJ1-2; 7 positions match TRBD1. V lost 10 bases to trimming and J lost 0 bases; unmatched junction nucleotides: 11. From germline, CDR1 is SNHLY and CDR2 FYNNEI. The length of the CDR3 is 15 residues.

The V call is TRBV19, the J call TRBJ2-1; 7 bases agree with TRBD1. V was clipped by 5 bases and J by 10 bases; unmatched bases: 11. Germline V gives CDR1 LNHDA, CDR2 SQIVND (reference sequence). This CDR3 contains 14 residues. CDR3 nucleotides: TGTGCCAGTAGTCCCTTCACAGGGGTGCAGGAGCAGTTCTTC. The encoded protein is CASSPFTGVQEQFF.

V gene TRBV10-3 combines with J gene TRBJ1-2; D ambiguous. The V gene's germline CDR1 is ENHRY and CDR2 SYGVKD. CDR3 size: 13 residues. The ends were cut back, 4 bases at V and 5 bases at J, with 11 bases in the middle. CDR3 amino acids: CAISGRGSYGYTF. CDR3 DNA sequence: TGTGCCATCAGTGGTAGAGGGTCTTATGGCTACACCTTC.

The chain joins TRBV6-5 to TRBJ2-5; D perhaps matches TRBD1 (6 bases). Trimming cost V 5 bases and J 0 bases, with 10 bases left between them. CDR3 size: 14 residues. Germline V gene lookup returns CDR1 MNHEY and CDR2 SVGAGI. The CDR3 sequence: CASSRTAYQETQYF. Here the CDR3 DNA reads TGTGCCAGCAGTAGGACAGCCTACCAAGAGACCCAGTACTTC.

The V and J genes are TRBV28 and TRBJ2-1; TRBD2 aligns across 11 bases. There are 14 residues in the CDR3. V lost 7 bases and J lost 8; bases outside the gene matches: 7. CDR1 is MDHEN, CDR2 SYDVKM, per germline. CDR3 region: CASIFSGRAHEQFF. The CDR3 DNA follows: TGTGCCAGCATTTTTAGCGGGAGGGCCCATGAGCAGTTCTTC.

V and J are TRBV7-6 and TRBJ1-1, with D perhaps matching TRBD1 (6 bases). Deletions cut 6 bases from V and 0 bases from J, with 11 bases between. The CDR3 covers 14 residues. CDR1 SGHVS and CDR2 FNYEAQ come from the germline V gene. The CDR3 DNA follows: TGTGCCAGCAGTAACAAGGGGGTGAACACTGAAGCTTTCTTT. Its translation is CASSNKGVNTEAFF. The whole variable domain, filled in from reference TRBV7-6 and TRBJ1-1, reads GAGVSQSPRYKVTKRGQDVALRCDPISGHVSLYWYRQALGQGPEFLTYFNYEAQQDKSGLPNDRFSAERPEGSISTLTIQRTEQRDSAMYRCASSNKGVNTEAFFGQGTRLTVV.

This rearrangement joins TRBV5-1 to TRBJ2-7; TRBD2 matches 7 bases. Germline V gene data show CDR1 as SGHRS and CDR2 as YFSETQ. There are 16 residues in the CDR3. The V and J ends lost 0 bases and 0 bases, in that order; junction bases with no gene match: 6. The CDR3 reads CASSLESGESSYEQYF. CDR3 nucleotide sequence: TGCGCCAGCAGCTTGGAGAGCGGGGAGAGCTCCTACGAGCAGTACTTC.

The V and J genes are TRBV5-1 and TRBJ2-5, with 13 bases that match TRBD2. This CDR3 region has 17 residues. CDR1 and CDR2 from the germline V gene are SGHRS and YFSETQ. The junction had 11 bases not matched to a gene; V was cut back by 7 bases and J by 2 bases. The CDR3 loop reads CASARTSGSSVQETQYF. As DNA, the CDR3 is TGCGCCAGCGCGCGGACTAGCGGGAGTAGTGTTCAAGAGACCCAGTACTTC.

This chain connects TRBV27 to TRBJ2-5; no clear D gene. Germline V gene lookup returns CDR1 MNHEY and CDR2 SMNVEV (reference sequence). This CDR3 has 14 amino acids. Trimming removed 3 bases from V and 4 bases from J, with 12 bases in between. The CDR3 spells CASSFAPTGETQYF. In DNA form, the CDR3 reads TGTGCCAGCAGTTTCGCCCCCACGGGAGAGACCCAGTACTTC.